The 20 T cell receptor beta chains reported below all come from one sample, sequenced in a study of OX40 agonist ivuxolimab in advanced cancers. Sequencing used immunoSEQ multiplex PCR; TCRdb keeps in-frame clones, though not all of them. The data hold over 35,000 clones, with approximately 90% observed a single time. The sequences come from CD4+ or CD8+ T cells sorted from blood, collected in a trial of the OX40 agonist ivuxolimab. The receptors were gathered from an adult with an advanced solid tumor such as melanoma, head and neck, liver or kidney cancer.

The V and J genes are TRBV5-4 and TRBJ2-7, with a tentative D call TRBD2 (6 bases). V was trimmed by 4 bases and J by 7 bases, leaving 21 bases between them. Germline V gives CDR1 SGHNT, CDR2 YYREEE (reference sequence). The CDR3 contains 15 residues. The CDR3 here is CASSRPGELAPEQYF. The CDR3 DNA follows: TGTGCCAGCAGCCGCCCGGGAGAGTTGGCCCCTGAGCAGTACTTC.

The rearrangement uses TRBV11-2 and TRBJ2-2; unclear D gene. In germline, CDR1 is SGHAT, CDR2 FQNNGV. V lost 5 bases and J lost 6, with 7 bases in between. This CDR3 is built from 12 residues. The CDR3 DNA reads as TGTGCCAGCAGCCTGCCAGCCGGGGAGCTGTTTTTT. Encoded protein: CASSLPAGELFF.

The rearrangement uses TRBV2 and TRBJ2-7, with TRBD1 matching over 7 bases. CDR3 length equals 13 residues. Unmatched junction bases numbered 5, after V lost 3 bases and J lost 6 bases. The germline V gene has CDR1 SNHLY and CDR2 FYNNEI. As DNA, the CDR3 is TGTGCCAGCAGTGAGACAGGGAAGCTCGAGCAGTACTTC. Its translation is CASSETGKLEQYF.

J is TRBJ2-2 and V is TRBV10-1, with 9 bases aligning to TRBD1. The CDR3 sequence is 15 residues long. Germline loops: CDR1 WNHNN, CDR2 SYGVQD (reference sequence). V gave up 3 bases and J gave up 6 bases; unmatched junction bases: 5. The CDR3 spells CASSDIRTGAGELFF. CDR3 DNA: TGCGCCAGCAGTGATATTAGGACAGGGGCCGGGGAGCTGTTTTTT.

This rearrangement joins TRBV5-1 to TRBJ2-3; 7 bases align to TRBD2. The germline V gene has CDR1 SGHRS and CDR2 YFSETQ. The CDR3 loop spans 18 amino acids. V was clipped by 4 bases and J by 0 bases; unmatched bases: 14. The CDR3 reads CASSPWGSGASSTDTQYF. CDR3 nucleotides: TGCGCCAGCAGCCCCTGGGGGAGCGGGGCCTCTAGCACAGATACGCAGTATTTT.

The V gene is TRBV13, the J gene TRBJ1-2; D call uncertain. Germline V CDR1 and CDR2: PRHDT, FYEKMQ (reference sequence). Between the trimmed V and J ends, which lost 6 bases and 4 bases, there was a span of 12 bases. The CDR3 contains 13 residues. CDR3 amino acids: CASSQDPAYGYTF. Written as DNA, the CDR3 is TGTGCCAGCAGTCAAGACCCGGCCTATGGCTACACCTTC. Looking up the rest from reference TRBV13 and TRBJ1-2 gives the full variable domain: AAGVIQSPRHLIKEKRETATLKCYPIPRHDTVYWYQQGPGQDPQFLISFYEKMQSDKGSIPDRFSAQQFSDYHSELNMSSLELGDSALYFCASSQDPAYGYTFGSGTRLTVV.

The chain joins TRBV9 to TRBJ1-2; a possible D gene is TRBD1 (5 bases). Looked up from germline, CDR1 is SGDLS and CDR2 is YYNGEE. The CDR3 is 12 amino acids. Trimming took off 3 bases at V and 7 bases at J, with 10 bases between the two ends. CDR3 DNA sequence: TGTGCCAGCAGCGACCCAACAGGTGGCTACACCTTC. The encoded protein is CASSDPTGGYTF. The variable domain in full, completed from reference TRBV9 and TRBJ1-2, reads DSGVTQTPKHLITATGQRVTLRCSPRSGDLSVYWYQQSLDQGLQFLIQYYNGEERAKGNILERFSAQQFPDLHSELNLSSLELGDSALYFCASSDPTGGYTFGSGTRLTVV.

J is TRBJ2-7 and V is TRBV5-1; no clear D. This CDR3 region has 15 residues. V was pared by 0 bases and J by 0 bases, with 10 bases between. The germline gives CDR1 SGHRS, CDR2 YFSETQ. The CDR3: CASSLAQTYSYEQYF. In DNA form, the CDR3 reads TGCGCCAGCAGCTTGGCTCAAACATACTCCTACGAGCAGTACTTC.

This CDR3 is CASTARDRGYEQYF. CDR3 nucleotide sequence: TGTGCCAGCACCGCCCGGGACAGGGGCTACGAGCAGTACTTC. The chain combines TRBV6-1 with TRBJ2-7, with 10 bases aligning to TRBD1. This CDR3 is built from 14 residues. V shed 7 bases, J shed 3 bases, and the junction held 6 bases outside the gene matches. CDR1 and CDR2 (germline): MNHNS, SASEGT.

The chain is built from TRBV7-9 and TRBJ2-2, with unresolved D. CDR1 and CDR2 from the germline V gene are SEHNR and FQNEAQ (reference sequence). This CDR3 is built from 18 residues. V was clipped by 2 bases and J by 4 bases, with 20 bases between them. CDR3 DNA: TGTGCCAGCAGCTTAACTTTGTCGGGCGGAAGCGCCACCGGGGAGCTGTTTTTT. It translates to CASSLTLSGGSATGELFF. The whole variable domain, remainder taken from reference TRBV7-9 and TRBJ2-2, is DTGVSQNPRHKITKRGQNVTFRCDPISEHNRLYWYRQTLGQGPEFLTYFQNEAQLEKSRLLSDRFSAERPKGSFSTLEIQRTEQGDSAMYLCASSLTLSGGSATGELFFGEGSRLTVL.

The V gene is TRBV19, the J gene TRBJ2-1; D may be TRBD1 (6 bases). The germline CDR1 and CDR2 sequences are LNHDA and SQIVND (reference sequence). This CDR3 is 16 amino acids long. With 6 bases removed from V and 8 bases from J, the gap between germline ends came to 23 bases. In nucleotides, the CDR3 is TGTGCCAGTAGCTCCTGGGTGGACAGTAAGTCCGATGAGCAGTTCTTC. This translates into CASSSWVDSKSDEQFF.

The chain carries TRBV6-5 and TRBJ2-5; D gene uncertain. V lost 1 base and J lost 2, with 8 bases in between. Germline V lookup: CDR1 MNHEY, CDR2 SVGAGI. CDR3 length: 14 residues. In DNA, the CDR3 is TGTGCCAGCAGTTACTTCTTCTCTCAAGAGACCCAGTACTTC. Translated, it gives CASSYFFSQETQYF.

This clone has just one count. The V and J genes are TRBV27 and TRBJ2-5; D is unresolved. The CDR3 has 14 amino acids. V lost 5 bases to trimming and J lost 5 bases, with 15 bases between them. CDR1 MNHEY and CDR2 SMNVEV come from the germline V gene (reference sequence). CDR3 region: CASSPNLVGETQYF. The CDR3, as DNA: TGTGCCAGCAGTCCGAACCTCGTTGGGGAGACCCAGTACTTC.

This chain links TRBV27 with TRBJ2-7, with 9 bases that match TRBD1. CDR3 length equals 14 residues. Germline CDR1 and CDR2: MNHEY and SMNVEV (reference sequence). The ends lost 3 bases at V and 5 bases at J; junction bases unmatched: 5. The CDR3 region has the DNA TGTGCCAGCAGTTTCACAACAGGGGGCCACGAGCAGTACTTC. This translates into CASSFTTGGHEQYF.

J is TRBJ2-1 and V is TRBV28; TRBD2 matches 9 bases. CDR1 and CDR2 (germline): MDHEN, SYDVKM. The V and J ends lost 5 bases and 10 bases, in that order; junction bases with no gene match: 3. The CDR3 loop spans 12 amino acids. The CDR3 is CASSHGLAEQFF. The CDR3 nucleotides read TGTGCCAGCAGTCATGGACTAGCGGAGCAGTTCTTC.

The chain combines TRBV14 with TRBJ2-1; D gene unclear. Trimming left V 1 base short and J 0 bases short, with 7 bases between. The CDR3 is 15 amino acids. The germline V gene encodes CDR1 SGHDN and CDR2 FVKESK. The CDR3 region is CASSQGWGSYNEQFF. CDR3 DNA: TGTGCCAGCAGCCAAGGATGGGGCTCCTACAATGAGCAGTTCTTC.

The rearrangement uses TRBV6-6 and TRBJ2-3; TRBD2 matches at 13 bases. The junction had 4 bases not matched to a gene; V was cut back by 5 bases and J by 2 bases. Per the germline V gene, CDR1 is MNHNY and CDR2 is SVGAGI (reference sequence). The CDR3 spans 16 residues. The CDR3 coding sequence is TGTGCCAGCAGTCAACTAGCGGGGGGGCTCACAGATACGCAGTATTTT. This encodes CASSQLAGGLTDTQYF.

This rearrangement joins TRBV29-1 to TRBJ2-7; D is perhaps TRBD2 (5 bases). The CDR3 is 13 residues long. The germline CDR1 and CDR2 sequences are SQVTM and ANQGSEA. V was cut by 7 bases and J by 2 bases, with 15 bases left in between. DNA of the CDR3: TGCAGCGGGATCTGGACTCCTACCTACGAGCAGTACTTC. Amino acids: CSGIWTPTYEQYF.

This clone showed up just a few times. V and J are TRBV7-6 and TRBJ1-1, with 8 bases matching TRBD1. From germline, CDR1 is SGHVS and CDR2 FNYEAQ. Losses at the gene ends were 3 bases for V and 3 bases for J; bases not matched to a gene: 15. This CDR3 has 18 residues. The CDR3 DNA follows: TGTGCCAGCAGCTTGGGGACCGGGACAGGTTTCGTGGACACTGAAGCTTTCTTT. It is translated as CASSLGTGTGFVDTEAFF.

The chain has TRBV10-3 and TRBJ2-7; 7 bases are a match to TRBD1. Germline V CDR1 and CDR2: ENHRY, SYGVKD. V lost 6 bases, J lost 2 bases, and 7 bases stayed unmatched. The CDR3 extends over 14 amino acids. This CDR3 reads CAIRTGVLAYEQYF. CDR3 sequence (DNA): TGTGCCATCAGAACAGGGGTTCTGGCCTACGAGCAGTACTTC.